This is a list of T cell receptor beta chains from one sample in a study of response to subunit inactivated influenza vaccine. TCRdb analysed the RT-PCR reads with MiXCR anew, one entry per CDR3 protein. Here the sample spans 400,000 to 550,000 distinct CDR3 sequences, 25% being singletons. Specimen: CD4+ T cells sorted from PBMCs, collected more than 4 days after vaccination. The receptors originated from a man between 50 and 59 years old who received an inactivated influenza vaccine. Both conserved end residues are part of each CDR3. D genes are given only for firm matches. A clone size is listed for some rows: how often the clone was seen (once, few, many), or a class if it is expanded.

CDR3 | DNA | V | D | size | J
CASSLPGFYSPLHF | TGTGCCAGCAGCTTACCAGGGTTTTATTCACCCCTCCACTTT | TRBV11-2 | . | once | TRBJ1-6
CASSARGTEAFF | TGTGCCAGCAGTGCGCGGGGCACTGAAGCTTTCTTT | TRBV28 | . | few | TRBJ1-1
CASRTSGSREQYF | TGTGCCAGCAGGACTAGCGGGAGCCGGGAGCAGTACTTC | TRBV12-3/TRBV12-4 | TRBD2 | . | TRBJ2-7
CASEGARETQYF | TGTGCCAGCGAAGGGGCCCGAGAGACCCAGTACTTC | TRBV7-8 | . | . | TRBJ2-5
CSASTPGGGSNQPQHF | TGCAGCGCATCAACCCCCGGAGGCGGTAGCAATCAGCCCCAGCATTTT | TRBV29-1 | . | . | TRBJ1-5
CASSESKSSGRATDTQYF | TGTGCCAGCAGTGAATCCAAATCTAGCGGGAGGGCCACAGATACGCAGTATTTT | TRBV25-1 | TRBD2 | few | TRBJ2-3
CAISTGTENSPLHF | TGTGCCATCAGTACCGGGACAGAAAATTCACCCCTCCACTTT | TRBV10-3 | TRBD1 | . | TRBJ1-6
CSVAWLVNEQFF | TGCAGCGTTGCATGGTTAGTCAATGAGCAGTTCTTC | TRBV29-1 | . | . | TRBJ2-1
CASSELGEGEAFF | TGTGCCAGCAGTGAATTAGGGGAAGGTGAAGCTTTCTTT | TRBV25-1 | . | few | TRBJ1-1
CASSPDRASREQFF | TGTGCCAGCAGCCCCGACCGCGCTAGTCGGGAGCAGTTCTTC | TRBV11-3 | . | few | TRBJ2-1
CASSQSTGVGETQYF | TGTGCCAGCAGCCAGTCCACAGGGGTTGGAGAGACCCAGTACTTC | TRBV14 | TRBD1 | . | TRBJ2-5
CSVRTGAYEQYF | TGCAGCGTCCGGACAGGGGCCTACGAGCAGTACTTC | TRBV29-1 | TRBD1 | . | TRBJ2-7
CASSQVGTEQFF | TGCGCCAGCAGCCAAGTGGGGACTGAGCAGTTCTTC | TRBV4-3 | . | few | TRBJ2-1
CASSLTGKGAEAFF | TGTGCCAGCAGTTTAACCGGGAAGGGCGCTGAAGCTTTCTTT | TRBV12-3/TRBV12-4 | . | . | TRBJ1-1
CASSKRAGEQYF | TGTGCCAGCAGCAAAAGGGCGGGAGAGCAGTACTTC | TRBV7-6 | . | . | TRBJ2-7
CASSPGNMNTEAFF | TGTGCCAGCAGTCCCGGGAATATGAACACTGAAGCTTTCTTT | TRBV3-1 | . | . | TRBJ1-1
CASSRSGQEQYF | TGTGCCAGCTCACGCAGTGGTCAAGAGCAGTACTTC | TRBV18 | . | . | TRBJ2-7
CASSPGTRGNGYTF | TGTGCCAGCAGCCCCGGGACAAGGGGGAATGGCTACACCTTC | TRBV7-9 | . | . | TRBJ1-2
CASTQTVGGANVLTF | TGTGCCAGCACCCAAACGGTAGGGGGGGCCAACGTCCTGACTTTC | TRBV12-3/TRBV12-4 | . | . | TRBJ2-6
CASSLDSADTQYF | TGTGCCAGCAGCTTAGATTCCGCAGATACGCAGTATTTT | TRBV5-6 | . | few | TRBJ2-3
CASSERVLQYF | TGTGCCAGCAGTGAAAGGGTACTACAGTATTTT | TRBV2 | . | . | TRBJ2-3
CASSFRDRGQPQHF | TGTGCCAGCAGCTTCCGGGACAGGGGACAGCCCCAGCATTTT | TRBV5-5 | TRBD1 | many | TRBJ1-5
CAIQGLGNQPQHF | TGTGCCATCCAGGGGTTGGGCAATCAGCCCCAGCATTTT | TRBV6-2/TRBV6-3 | . | few | TRBJ1-5
CASSLGLTDSYEQYF | TGCGCCAGCAGCCTCGGATTGACAGATTCCTACGAGCAGTACTTC | TRBV5-1 | . | few | TRBJ2-7
CASSYSKGRTEAFF | TGTGCCAGCAGTTACTCGAAGGGGCGGACTGAAGCTTTCTTT | TRBV6-5 | . | many | TRBJ1-1
CASSLIRVGNTDTQYF | TGTGCCAGCAGTTTAATTCGTGTCGGAAACACAGATACGCAGTATTTT | TRBV12-3/TRBV12-4 | . | few | TRBJ2-3
CASSPRDRGFAEAFF | TGTGCCAGCAGTCCCCGGGACAGGGGGTTCGCTGAAGCTTTCTTT | TRBV12-3/TRBV12-4 | TRBD1 | few | TRBJ1-1
CASSQDQWGAEAFF | TGCGCCAGCAGCCAAGACCAATGGGGAGCTGAAGCTTTCTTT | TRBV4-3 | . | . | TRBJ1-1
CASSLSDNQPQHF | TGCGCCAGCAGCTTGTCCGATAATCAGCCCCAGCATTTT | TRBV5-1 | . | few | TRBJ1-5
CASSPPPITDTQYF | TGTGCCAGCAGCCCCCCGCCTATCACAGATACGCAGTATTTT | TRBV7-2 | . | many | TRBJ2-3
CATSRDLLDSMGGYTF | TGTGCCACCAGCAGAGATCTCCTAGACAGCATGGGGGGCTACACCTTC | TRBV15 | . | few | TRBJ1-2
CASSLDGRGNEQFF | TGTGCCAGCAGCTTAGACGGGAGGGGCAATGAGCAGTTCTTC | TRBV7-3 | TRBD2 | . | TRBJ2-1
CASSYSKGRGNYGYTF | TGTGCCAGCAGTTACTCGAAGGGCAGGGGAAACTATGGCTACACCTTC | TRBV6-2/TRBV6-3 | . | . | TRBJ1-2
CASSFRLTEQFF | TGTGCCAGCAGTTTCAGGTTGACCGAGCAGTTCTTC | TRBV12-3/TRBV12-4 | . | many | TRBJ2-1
CASSQDFYEQYF | TGTGCCAGCAGCCAAGATTTCTACGAGCAGTACTTC | TRBV14 | . | . | TRBJ2-7
CASSQSMGLANTGELFF | TGTGCCAGCAGCCAATCGATGGGACTAGCGAACACCGGGGAGCTGTTTTTT | TRBV3-1 | TRBD2 | . | TRBJ2-2
CASSQVPLGGYTF | TGTGCCAGCAGCCAAGTCCCGTTGGGTGGCTACACCTTC | TRBV14 | . | . | TRBJ1-2
CASSRDVGGDQPQHF | TGTGCCAGCAGCCGAGACGTCGGGGGAGATCAGCCCCAGCATTTT | TRBV12-3/TRBV12-4 | . | . | TRBJ1-5
CASSQPGTARELFF | TGCGCCAGCAGCCAACCCGGGACAGCACGGGAGCTGTTTTTT | TRBV4-1 | TRBD1 | few | TRBJ2-2
CASSLDEALNEQFF | TGTGCCAGCAGCTTAGATGAGGCCTTGAATGAGCAGTTCTTC | TRBV11-2 | . | . | TRBJ2-1
CASSERRYGYTF | TGCGCCAGCAGTGAGCGCCGTTATGGCTACACCTTC | TRBV10-2 | . | few | TRBJ1-2
CASSIAWVAGSTDTQYF | TGTGCCAGCAGCATAGCCTGGGTGGCAGGCAGCACAGATACGCAGTATTTT | TRBV7-8 | . | . | TRBJ2-3
CATSDHWTDNEKLFF | TGTGCCACCAGCGACCACTGGACAGATAATGAAAAACTGTTTTTT | TRBV15 | . | few | TRBJ1-4
CASSLGVGEQYF | TGTGCCAGCAGCTTAGGGGTAGGGGAGCAGTACTTC | TRBV7-2 | . | many | TRBJ2-7
CSARDVLAGGSLETQYF | TGCAGTGCTAGAGATGTGTTAGCGGGAGGTTCGTTGGAGACCCAGTACTTC | TRBV20-1 | TRBD2 | . | TRBJ2-5
CSASQSSYNEQFF | TGCAGTGCTAGCCAGAGCTCCTACAATGAGCAGTTCTTC | TRBV20-1 | . | . | TRBJ2-1
CATSDSPGDEQYF | TGTGCCACCAGTGATTCTCCCGGGGACGAGCAGTACTTC | TRBV24-1 | . | . | TRBJ2-7
CSVRGRTKDTQYF | TGCAGCGTCAGGGGTCGGACGAAGGATACGCAGTATTTT | TRBV29-1 | . | few | TRBJ2-3
CSARIGGASGNTIYF | TGCAGTGCTAGAATCGGTGGAGCATCCGGAAACACCATATATTTT | TRBV20-1 | . | few | TRBJ1-3
CASSLGGFPTGELFF | TGTGCCAGCAGTTTAGGAGGGTTCCCAACCGGGGAGCTGTTTTTT | TRBV12-3/TRBV12-4 | . | many | TRBJ2-2
CSVRKPPDTQCF | TGCAGCGTTCGAAAACCACCAGATACGCAGTGTTTT | TRBV29-1 | . | . | TRBJ2-3
CAISASSAELTDTQYF | TGTGCCATCAGTGCCTCGAGCGCGGAGCTCACAGATACGCAGTATTTT | TRBV10-3 | . | many | TRBJ2-3
CSVGLRGWETQYF | TGCAGCGTTGGTCTGCGGGGGTGGGAGACCCAGTACTTC | TRBV29-1 | TRBD2 | . | TRBJ2-5
CATGQGAYEQYF | TGTGCCACCGGACAGGGGGCCTACGAGCAGTACTTC | TRBV10-3 | TRBD1 | . | TRBJ2-7
CASSSLAGNTIYF | TGTGCCAGCAGCTCCCTGGCAGGAAACACCATATATTTT | TRBV7-9 | . | few | TRBJ1-3
CASSPNSGYNEQFF | TGTGCCAGCTCACCGAATAGCGGCTACAATGAGCAGTTCTTC | TRBV18 | . | . | TRBJ2-1
CASSHDRATEAFF | TGCGCCAGCAGCCACGACAGGGCCACTGAAGCTTTCTTT | TRBV5-1 | TRBD1 | . | TRBJ1-1